This T cell receptor beta chain is drawn from a study of shared clonotypes between healthy human individuals. General observations from the study: The sharing of approximately 5.1% of naive CD4 clonotypes was seen across a handful of donors.

All donors qualified as healthy HIV-negative adults and had experienced no recent acute infections or vaccinations. A CD45RA-negative memory subset and a CD45RA+ naive subset were separated from the CD4+ cells. The method was immunoSEQ multiplex PCR; TCRdb's version includes in-frame clones alone and lacks a portion of them. The repertoire holds about 2.3 million clones, just over 90% seen once, with roughly 0.36% in the top ten. About this clone: What it recognizes is unknown.

Germline lookup yields CDR1 MNHEY and CDR2 SMNVEV (reference sequence). The CDR3 covers 13 residues. Trimming cost V 7 bases and J 6 bases, with 15 bases left between them. The sample was naive CD4+ T cells from PBMCs. Subset meaning: CD45RA+ positively selected. This chain uses TRBV27 with TRBJ1-1; no clear D. The TCR comes from a man between 18 and 29 years old in good health. Some clones in this sample may be carry-over from other donors' samples. The CDR3 region has the DNA TGTGCCAGCAACAAATGGGGTGACGCTGAAGCTTTCTTT. This encodes CASNKWGDAEAFF.